The 10 T cell receptor beta chains presented below share a single source sample, sequenced in a study of shared clonotypes between healthy human individuals. Naive CD8 populations comprised CD45RO-negative cells positively selected for CCR7, excluding terminally differentiated effector memory CD45RA+ cells. Generated by immunoSEQ multiplex PCR, the TCRdb table keeps only in-frame clones and is missing some. This table has over 2,000,000 clones, around 95% appearing once. The sample comprised naive CD8+ T cells from PBMCs. The receptors come from a man younger than 35 in good health. Some clones in this sample may be carry-over from other donors' samples.

The chain carries TRBV29-1 and TRBJ2-7; weak D call: TRBD1 (6 bases). V shed 4 bases and J shed 2 bases, with 18 bases lying between them. The CDR3 runs 15 residues. Germline lookup yields CDR1 SQVTM and CDR2 ANQGSEA. CDR3 sequence: CSVVSPDRSTYEQYF. In nucleotides, the CDR3 is TGCAGCGTTGTAAGTCCCGACAGGTCAACCTACGAGCAGTACTTC.

The count of this clone is one. This chain links TRBV28 with TRBJ1-5; maybe TRBD1 (5 bases). The CDR3 spans 17 residues. The germline V and J ends were trimmed by 6 bases and 6 bases, with 24 bases remaining between them. In germline, CDR1 is MDHEN, CDR2 SYDVKM. The CDR3 DNA reads TGTGCCAGCAGCCGAACCCCCGGGACTCCAACGGGTCAGCCCCAGCATTTT. It encodes CASSRTPGTPTGQPQHF.

V gene TRBV28 combines with J gene TRBJ2-7, with a possible D match to TRBD2 (5 bases). The CDR3 covers 13 residues. Germline loops: CDR1 MDHEN, CDR2 SYDVKM. V was pared by 8 bases and J by 7 bases, with 18 bases between. The CDR3 DNA reads as TGTGCCAGCGGGCTCTCCGAGGGTTGGGAGCAGTACTTC. Its protein product is CASGLSEGWEQYF.

This clone was recorded only once. The chain recombines TRBV5-6 with TRBJ1-6; TRBD1 matches at 7 bases. Losses at the gene ends were 1 base for V and 6 bases for J; bases not matched to a gene: 1. Germline V gives CDR1 SGHDT, CDR2 YYEEEE. The CDR3 consists of 14 residues. This CDR3 is CASSLTGANSPLHF. Written as DNA, the CDR3 is TGTGCCAGCAGCTTGACAGGGGCTAATTCACCCCTCCACTTT.

This rearrangement joins TRBV28 to TRBJ2-5, with 10 bases identical to TRBD1. Per the germline V gene, CDR1 is MDHEN and CDR2 is SYDVKM. Trimming cost V 6 bases and J 1 base; bases outside gene matches: 8. This CDR3 region has 16 residues. The CDR3 bases are TGTGCCAGCAGCCCCGAGACAGGGGGCGGCCAAGAGACCCAGTACTTC. This encodes CASSPETGGGQETQYF.

The rearrangement uses TRBV18 and TRBJ2-1; the D is unclear. Germline values: CDR1 KGHSH, CDR2 LQKENI. The CDR3 consists of 13 residues. V lost 3 bases and J lost 7, with 10 bases in between. The DNA for the CDR3 is TGTGCCAGCTCACCCGCCGCTAGGAATGAGCAGTTCTTC. Translating it yields CASSPAARNEQFF. Variable domain in full (rest from reference TRBV18 and TRBJ2-1): NAGVMQNPRHLVRRRGQEARLRCSPMKGHSHVYWYRQLPEEGLKFMVYLQKENIIDESGMPKERFSAEFPKEGPSILRIQQVVRGDSAAYFCASSPAARNEQFFGPGTRLTVL.

This clone is a singleton in its sample. The rearrangement uses TRBV6-1 and TRBJ1-2; D not certain. CDR1 is MNHNS, CDR2 SASEGT, per germline. V dropped 1 base and J dropped 8 bases, with 17 bases sitting between them. This CDR3 has 15 residues. The CDR3 sequence: CASSEGRVAILGYTF. CDR3 sequence (DNA): TGTGCCAGCAGTGAAGGAAGGGTAGCGATCTTGGGCTACACCTTC.

This clone appeared a single time. V is TRBV27 and J is TRBJ1-1; D ambiguous. In germline, CDR1 is MNHEY, CDR2 SMNVEV (reference sequence). V lost 8 bases, J lost 1 base, and 8 bases lay in between. CDR3 length equals 12 residues. The CDR3 protein is CASGYGNTEAFF. The CDR3 nucleotides read TGTGCCAGCGGGTATGGGAACACTGAAGCTTTCTTT.

V is TRBV11-2 and J is TRBJ2-3, with 8 positions matching TRBD2. In germline, CDR1 is SGHAT, CDR2 FQNNGV. With V trimmed by 2 bases and J by 5 bases, 6 bases remained unmatched. The CDR3 is 15 residues long. CDR3 in amino acids: CASSLISGTIDTQYF. In DNA, the CDR3 is TGTGCCAGCAGCTTAATTAGCGGGACCATAGATACGCAGTATTTT.

The chain recombines TRBV27 with TRBJ2-3; D perhaps matches TRBD2 (6 bases). CDR1 and CDR2 (germline): MNHEY, SMNVEV (reference sequence). The CDR3 covers 16 residues. Between the trimmed V and J ends, which lost 5 bases and 4 bases, there was a span of 19 bases. This chain's CDR3 is CASSPGTYGGADTQYF. CDR3 DNA: TGTGCCAGCAGTCCGGGGACCTACGGAGGGGCAGATACGCAGTATTTT.